The clone carrying this T cell receptor beta chain was picked up many times. The antigen is not known. This specimen comes from a study of CD8 T cells in ankylosing spondylitis. General study points: Ankylosing spondylitis blood appeared to be characterized by a TCR beta motif of under 10 highly homologous variants.

Per the germline V gene, CDR1 is MDHEN and CDR2 is SYDVKM. The germline V and J ends were trimmed by 5 bases and 5 bases, with 7 bases remaining between them. This CDR3 is built from 12 residues. From the 5' RACE reads, TCRdb called clonotypes with MiXCR, one entry per CDR3 protein. This table has some 17,000 distinct CDR3 sequences, roughly 8.2% appearing once. The TCR was taken from a male donor with ankylosing spondylitis or in good health (not recorded which). The sequencing input was blood. V usage is TRBV28 and J usage is TRBJ1-5, with D perhaps matching TRBD1 (5 bases). This CDR3 reads CASSRGYQPQHF. CDR3 nucleotide sequence: TGTGCCAGCAGTAGGGGTTATCAGCCCCAGCATTTT.